What follows are 10 T cell receptor beta chains derived from one specimen sequenced in a study of blood T cells in healthy people across ages. For the second PCR, which ran for about 7 to 11 cycles, a sample-barcoded 5' primer and a J-beta primer mix were used. From the 5' RACE reads, TCRdb called clonotypes with MiXCR, one entry per CDR3 protein. Of around 1.1 million distinct CDR3 sequences listed, 35% to 45% are singletons. Sequencing was carried out using blood. These receptors all come from a man between 18 and 35 years old in good health.

This clonotype has only one observation. The chain employs TRBV6-5 and TRBJ2-7; 7 bases align to TRBD1. V was clipped by 4 bases and J by 0 bases; unmatched bases: 9. Germline V lookup: CDR1 MNHEY, CDR2 SVGAGI. CDR3 length: 16 amino acids. As DNA, the CDR3 is TGTGCCAGCAGTTCTAGGGGGCTTCAGGTCTCCTACGAGCAGTACTTC. Its protein is CASSSRGLQVSYEQYF.

This clonotype showed up just a few times. The genes are TRBV6-5 and TRBJ2-7, with 9 bases that match TRBD1. Trimming took 5 bases from V and 4 from J; bases not matched to a gene: 9. Germline assignment: CDR1 MNHEY and CDR2 SVGAGI. CDR3 size: 15 residues. The CDR3 nucleotides are TGTGCCAGCAGTCCCGGAGGGACAGGGATGTACGAGCAGTACTTC. Translating gives CASSPGGTGMYEQYF.

The chain carries TRBV7-2 and TRBJ2-2, with D possibly matching TRBD1 (6 bases). The CDR3 is 17 amino acids. Trimming left V 5 bases short and J 6 bases short, with 22 bases between. The germline CDR1 and CDR2 sequences are SGHTA and FQGNSA. CDR3 sequence reads: CASSHRTTTGPAGELFF. CDR3 nucleotides: TGTGCCAGCAGCCATCGGACGACAACAGGGCCCGCCGGGGAGCTGTTTTTT.

This clonotype has a handful of counts. The V call is TRBV13, the J call TRBJ1-1; D ambiguous. Germline-derived CDR1 and CDR2 are PRHDT and FYEKMQ (reference sequence). This CDR3 contains 14 residues. Between the trimmed V and J ends, which lost 5 bases and 0 bases, there was a span of 10 bases. In DNA form, the CDR3 reads TGTGCCAGCAGCCCAAGGGTTTTGAACACTGAAGCTTTCTTT. This translates into CASSPRVLNTEAFF. The full variable domain, with the rest looked up from reference TRBV13 and TRBJ1-1, is AAGVIQSPRHLIKEKRETATLKCYPIPRHDTVYWYQQGPGQDPQFLISFYEKMQSDKGSIPDRFSAQQFSDYHSELNMSSLELGDSALYFCASSPRVLNTEAFFGQGTRLTVV.

The chain combines TRBV5-1 with TRBJ1-1, with D hard to call. V was trimmed by 4 bases and J by 4 bases, leaving 11 bases between them. The germline CDR1 and CDR2 sequences are SGHRS and YFSETQ. The CDR3 sequence is 13 residues long. The DNA for the CDR3 is TGCGCCAGCAGCACAGCGCGAGGCACTGAAGCTTTCTTT. Protein: CASSTARGTEAFF.

There are a few counts of this clonotype. The chain carries TRBV15 and TRBJ2-7, with D possibly TRBD1 on 5 matching bases. The CDR3 extends over 13 amino acids. With 0 bases removed from V and 3 bases from J, the gap between germline ends came to 6 bases. Germline V lookup: CDR1 LNHNV, CDR2 YYDKDF (reference sequence). The CDR3 sequence is CATSRDTGYEQYF. The CDR3 coding sequence is TGTGCCACCAGCAGAGATACAGGCTACGAGCAGTACTTC.

V gene TRBV4-3 combines with J gene TRBJ2-2; D is unclear. Deletions cut 0 bases from V and 0 bases from J, with 11 bases between. Germline values: CDR1 LGHNA, CDR2 YSLEER. The CDR3 has 17 amino acids. CDR3 loop: CASSQDQPAANTGELFF. In nucleotides, the CDR3 is TGCGCCAGCAGCCAAGATCAGCCAGCCGCGAACACCGGGGAGCTGTTTTTT.

J is TRBJ2-6 and V is TRBV9; no firm D call. This CDR3 has 16 amino acids. Trimming took off 1 base at V and 0 bases at J, with 8 bases between the two ends. Germline CDR1 is SGDLS and CDR2 is YYNGEE. The CDR3 DNA follows: TGTGCCAGCAGCGTACCCCTGCTCTCTGGGGCCAACGTCCTGACTTTC. Translation: CASSVPLLSGANVLTF. The full variable domain, with the rest looked up from reference TRBV9 and TRBJ2-6, is DSGVTQTPKHLITATGQRVTLRCSPRSGDLSVYWYQQSLDQGLQFLIQYYNGEERAKGNILERFSAQQFPDLHSELNLSSLELGDSALYFCASSVPLLSGANVLTFGAGSRLTVL.

In its sample, this clonotype was seen a few times. The chain recombines TRBV20-1 with TRBJ1-5; D not resolved. The CDR3 loop spans 15 amino acids. Trimming cost V 5 bases and J 3 bases, with 17 bases left between them. Germline V gene sequence: CDR1 DFQATT, CDR2 SNEGSKA (reference sequence). The CDR3 loop reads CSAETPGRANQPQHF. Here the CDR3 DNA reads TGCAGTGCTGAAACCCCGGGGAGAGCCAATCAGCCCCAGCATTTT.

The gene calls are TRBV6-5 and TRBJ1-1; 7 nucleotides align to TRBD1. V shed 2 bases and J 1 base; nucleotides not matched to a gene: 4. This CDR3 has 15 residues. From germline, CDR1 is MNHEY and CDR2 SVGAGI. This CDR3 is CASSYGTEWNTEAFF. The CDR3 bases are TGTGCCAGCAGTTACGGGACAGAGTGGAACACTGAAGCTTTCTTT.